The clone carrying this TCR beta chain came up a few times. This specimen comes from a study of blood T cell repertoires in COVID-19. Study background: Donors in the United States, Italy and Spain gave samples during acute or convalescent COVID-19.

The ends were cut back, 2 bases at V and 1 base at J, with 6 bases in the middle. Germline V CDR1 and CDR2: PRHDT, FYEKMQ (reference sequence). This CDR3 has 14 residues. It was during active infection that Seattle patients were enrolled and then longitudinally followed. Authors' analysis steps: The authors estimated nucleated cell counts from reference gene primer amplification. Produced via immunoSEQ multiplex PCR; TCRdb's table is partial and in-frame only. The D gene and trimming were derived from the DNA, and the V and J assignments and clone size from that table. The data contain some 38,000 clones, just under 75% of them singletons.

The sequencing input was peripheral blood. The chain joins TRBV13 to TRBJ1-3; D not resolved. The TCR originated in a man between 65 and 85 years old with COVID-19, enrolled during active disease. CDR3 DNA: TGTGCCAGCAGCTTACCTCAGTCTGGAAACACCATATATTTT. It codes for CASSLPQSGNTIYF.